These 24 T cell receptor beta chains were sequenced from one sample in a study of blood T cell repertoires in COVID-19. Profiled with immunoSEQ multiplex PCR; TCRdb holds only in-frame clones, not every one. The sample shows more than 300,000 clones, about 89% of them seen only once. The sequencing input was peripheral blood. The receptors stem from a man aged 18 to 30 who had recovered from COVID-19.

As DNA, the CDR3 is TGTGCCAGCAGCCTAGACAGCTACAATGAGCAGTTCTTC. Translation: CASSLDSYNEQFF. This sequence joins TRBV7-8 and TRBJ2-1; D might be TRBD1 (5 bases). CDR3 length equals 13 residues. V gave up 5 bases and J gave up 3 bases, with 8 bases separating them. Germline-derived CDR1 and CDR2 are SGHVS and FQNEAQ.

This clone has just a few counts. DNA for the CDR3: TGCGCCAGCAGCTTGGAACAGAACACTGAAGCTTTCTTT. Residues: CASSLEQNTEAFF. The genes are TRBV5-1 and TRBJ1-1; D not resolved. The length of the CDR3 is 13 residues. Germline CDR1 reads SGHRS; CDR2 reads YFSETQ. V lost 0 bases to trimming and J lost 1 base, with 4 bases between them.

This clone has a single count. The genes are TRBV7-6 and TRBJ2-2, with 8 bases identical to TRBD1. This CDR3 has 15 amino acids. V lost 3 bases and J lost 3; bases outside the gene matches: 3. Germline CDR1 is SGHVS and CDR2 is FNYEAQ. The CDR3 spells CASSLDRADTGELFF. As DNA, the CDR3 is TGTGCCAGCAGCTTGGACAGGGCGGACACCGGGGAGCTGTTTTTT.

This clone was seen a handful of times. The chain is built from TRBV5-4 and TRBJ1-1, with D possibly being TRBD1 (6 bases). Germline V gene sequence: CDR1 SGHNT, CDR2 YYREEE (reference sequence). This CDR3 comprises 15 residues. V lost 3 bases to trimming and J lost 1 base, with 13 bases between them. The CDR3 DNA is TGTGCCAGCAGCTCGCTGGGGGCGGGGAACACTGAAGCTTTCTTT. This sequence encodes CASSSLGAGNTEAFF.

CDR3 amino acids: CASSLGYGGGTKETQYF. CDR3 nucleotide sequence: TGCGCCAGCAGCTTGGGTTATGGCGGGGGGACAAAAGAGACCCAGTACTTC. The chain joins TRBV5-1 to TRBJ2-5, with 8 bases fitting TRBD2. Losses at the gene ends were 0 bases for V and 3 bases for J; bases not matched to a gene: 10. The CDR3 has 17 residues. Looked up from germline, CDR1 is SGHRS and CDR2 is YFSETQ.

V and J are TRBV11-2 and TRBJ2-1; D is unclear. The germline CDR1 and CDR2 sequences are SGHAT and FQNNGV. The CDR3 spans 14 residues. Deletions cut 0 bases from V and 8 bases from J, with 11 bases between. CDR3 loop: CASSLEVTRDEQFF. In nucleotides, the CDR3 is TGTGCCAGCAGCTTAGAGGTGACTCGCGATGAGCAGTTCTTC.

The chain combines TRBV4-1 with TRBJ1-2; 8 nucleotides align to TRBD1. CDR1 is MGHRA, CDR2 YSYEKL, per germline. The junction had 11 bases not matched to a gene; V was cut back by 5 bases and J by 6 bases. The CDR3 contains 15 residues. The CDR3 DNA follows: TGCGCCAGCAGCTTCTCCAGGGGGCGCGATGATGGCTACACCTTC. Translating it yields CASSFSRGRDDGYTF.

The chain carries TRBV19 and TRBJ1-2; D unresolved. The germline gives CDR1 LNHDA, CDR2 SQIVND (reference sequence). The CDR3 runs 14 residues. V was clipped by 6 bases and J by 2 bases, with 13 bases between them. The CDR3 DNA reads TGTGCCAGTAGCAGATCTGCGACAAACTATGGCTACACCTTC. Amino acids: CASSRSATNYGYTF.

The gene calls are TRBV29-1 and TRBJ1-4; D may be TRBD1 (5 bases). This CDR3 comprises 14 residues. V was shortened by 7 bases and J by 6 bases, with 18 bases between the two germline ends. CDR1 and CDR2 from the germline V gene are SQVTM and ANQGSEA. CDR3 sequence: CSAWEETADEKLFF. CDR3 DNA sequence: TGCAGCGCCTGGGAGGAGACAGCGGATGAAAAACTGTTTTTT.

The rearrangement joins TRBV20-1 to TRBJ1-1, with TRBD1 as a possible D gene (5 bases). The CDR3 is 11 residues long. V was cut by 6 bases and J by 3 bases, with 8 bases left in between. CDR1 and CDR2 from the germline V gene are DFQATT and SNEGSKA (reference sequence). The CDR3 loop reads CSAPGYTEAFF. The CDR3 nucleotides are TGCAGTGCCCCAGGGTACACTGAAGCTTTCTTT.

The rearrangement links TRBV21-1 to TRBJ1-5; TRBD1, the table's D call, lacks a check against the DNA. TRBV21-1 is deemed a pseudogene. The CDR3 has 14 amino acids. The CDR3 here is CASSTTESNQPQHF. CDR3 sequence (DNA): TGTGCCAGCAGCACTACAGAGAGCAATCAGCCCCAGCATTTT.

This clone was picked up a small number of times. V gene TRBV4-1 combines with J gene TRBJ2-7; 9 positions match TRBD1. J was trimmed by 4 bases and V by 4 bases; bases with no gene match: 8. CDR1 is MGHRA and CDR2 is YSYEKL in the germline V gene. The CDR3 totals 15 residues. Written as DNA, the CDR3 is TGCGCCAGCAGCCCTGTACAGGGGGCGGGGTACGAGCAGTACTTC. This codes for CASSPVQGAGYEQYF.

The CDR3 DNA reads as TGTGCCAGCAGTTACTCGACTCGGGACAGGTACGAGCAGTACTTC. Amino acid sequence: CASSYSTRDRYEQYF. The genes are TRBV6-5 and TRBJ2-7, with TRBD1 identical over 8 bases. CDR1 is MNHEY and CDR2 is SVGAGI in the germline V gene. V shed 0 bases and J 4 bases; nucleotides not matched to a gene: 5. This CDR3 contains 15 residues.

The CDR3 DNA follows: TGTGCCACCAGCAGGAGGGAGGTGAGGACAGATACGCAGTATTTT. Amino acids: CATSRREVRTDTQYF. This chain connects TRBV15 to TRBJ2-3; a weak D match, TRBD2 (6 bases). The ends were cut back, 3 bases at V and 3 bases at J, with 13 bases in the middle. The germline V gene has CDR1 LNHNV and CDR2 YYDKDF (reference sequence). This CDR3 contains 15 residues.

The V call is TRBV29-1, the J call TRBJ2-7; 9 bases line up with TRBD1. CDR1 SQVTM and CDR2 ANQGSEA come from the germline V gene. The J segment lost 3 bases and the V segment lost 5 bases, leaving 11 bases of the junction unmatched. The CDR3 covers 15 residues. CDR3 nucleotides: TGCAGCGTTCGTGATAGGGACAGGGAGTTCTACGAGCAGTACTTC. It translates to CSVRDRDREFYEQYF.

This sequence joins TRBV29-1 and TRBJ2-5; 13 positions agree with TRBD2. Germline values: CDR1 SQVTM, CDR2 ANQGSEA. The V and J ends lost 5 bases and 3 bases, in that order; junction bases with no gene match: 18. The CDR3 has 19 residues. CDR3 protein: CSVNGVEWTSGSGEETQYF. In DNA, the CDR3 is TGCAGCGTTAATGGGGTTGAGTGGACTAGCGGGAGCGGGGAAGAGACCCAGTACTTC.

This clone was found once. CDR3 sequence: CASSELGLFYGYTF. The CDR3 bases are TGTGCCAGCAGTGAGCTGGGGCTCTTCTATGGCTACACCTTC. The gene calls are TRBV6-1 and TRBJ1-2, with a weak D call TRBD1 (5 bases). Deletions cut 3 bases from V and 4 bases from J, with 12 bases between. The CDR3 runs to 14 residues. Germline V CDR1 and CDR2: MNHNS, SASEGT.

The rearrangement links TRBV6-5 to TRBJ1-1, with 9 bases matching TRBD1. The CDR3 contains 16 residues. After removal of 2 bases from V and 5 bases from J, the junction contained 9 bases not matched to a gene. Germline loops: CDR1 MNHEY, CDR2 SVGAGI. CDR3 nucleotides: TGTGCCAGCAGTTACGGTGGTGGGACAGGGTTGACTGAAGCTTTCTTT. This gives the protein CASSYGGGTGLTEAFF.

This clone has a single count. This chain connects TRBV4-3 to TRBJ1-1, with 8 bases lining up with TRBD1. Trimming took 2 bases from V and 3 from J; bases not matched to a gene: 11. CDR3 size: 17 residues. The germline V gene has CDR1 LGHNA and CDR2 YSLEER. CDR3: CASSQPDRGGSDTEAFF. CDR3 nucleotides: TGCGCCAGCAGCCAACCTGACAGGGGTGGATCGGACACTGAAGCTTTCTTT.

The gene calls are TRBV3-1 (or the pseudogene TRBV3-2) and TRBJ2-1, with 7 bases that match TRBD2. There are 17 residues in the CDR3. Losses at the gene ends were 4 bases for V and 4 bases for J; bases not matched to a gene: 13. CDR1 is LGHDT, CDR2 YNNKEL, per germline (reference sequence). In DNA form, the CDR3 reads TGTGCCAGCAGCCCCCCCAGAGGGCTAGCGGTTTACAATGAGCAGTTCTTC. It translates to CASSPPRGLAVYNEQFF.

V gene TRBV7-3 combines with J gene TRBJ1-1, with 10 nucleotides matching TRBD1. This CDR3 region has 16 residues. CDR1 and CDR2 (germline): SGHTA, FQGTGA. The V gene end was trimmed by 5 bases and the J gene end by 5 bases; junction bases not matched to a gene: 11. Here the CDR3 DNA reads TGTGCCAGCAGCCCAACTAGCCGGGACAGGGGAACTGAAGCTTTCTTT. Amino acids: CASSPTSRDRGTEAFF.

The rearrangement uses TRBV21-1 and TRBJ2-5; the D call of TRBD1 is as the table states it, not checked on the DNA. TRBV21-1 is a known pseudogene. The CDR3 contains 15 residues. Written as DNA, the CDR3 is TGTGCCAGCAGCAGTAACCAGGGTGTTCGAGAGACCCAGTACTTC. It is translated as CASSSNQGVRETQYF.

The chain joins TRBV18 to TRBJ2-7; a weak D match, TRBD1 (6 bases). The V and J ends lost 3 bases and 12 bases respectively, with 18 bases between them. The CDR3 extends over 13 amino acids. Germline CDR1 is KGHSH and CDR2 is LQKENI. CDR3: CASSPSRQEHWYF. DNA for the CDR3: TGTGCCAGCTCACCTTCCCGACAGGAACATTGGTACTTC.

The gene calls are TRBV3-1 (or the pseudogene TRBV3-2) and TRBJ2-5, with 7 bases identical to TRBD2. From germline, CDR1 is LGHDT and CDR2 YNNKEL (reference sequence). This CDR3 has 19 amino acids. The trim removed 0 bases at V and 4 bases at J, leaving 17 bases unmatched. In nucleotides, the CDR3 is TGTGCCAGCAGCCAAGAAAGTGAGCGGGAAGCGAGTTGGTCAGAGACCCAGTACTTC. This sequence encodes CASSQESEREASWSETQYF.